This T cell receptor beta chain was recorded in a study of blood T cell repertoires in COVID-19. In the study overall: Acute and convalescent COVID-19 specimens originated in the United States, Italy and Spain. T cells, B-cell-depleted T cells, or PBMCs provided the cDNA or gDNA that served as material.

The authors' processing: Amplification of reference gene primers provided the estimated nucleated cell counts. Sequenced by immunoSEQ multiplex PCR; TCRdb stores in-frame clones only, minus some. The DNA was the basis for D and trimming; V, J and clone size are from that table. The profile shows 120,000 to 150,000 clones, 84% of them singletons. Germline V CDR1 and CDR2: MDHEN, SYDVKM. The germline V and J ends were trimmed by 6 bases and 11 bases, with 16 bases remaining between them. This CDR3 contains 12 residues. The TCR comes from a man aged 25-45 years with COVID-19, enrolled during active disease. The chain combines TRBV28 with TRBJ1-2; D is unresolved. Source material: peripheral blood. The DNA of the CDR3 is TGTGCCAGCAGGCCAAAGCGGGCCCTTTACACCTTC. Amino acids: CASRPKRALYTF.